One and the same sample provided the 10 T cell receptor beta chains below, sequenced in a study of cytotoxic CD8 clonotypes in ibrutinib-treated CLL. Measured with immunoSEQ multiplex PCR; TCRdb has only the in-frame clones, and not every one. The repertoire includes 65,000 to 80,000 clones, less than 85% of them detected once, and less than 40% sits in the top ten. The sequencing used PBMCs, collected after 24 months of ibrutinib treatment. Source of these receptors: a human donor with chronic lymphocytic leukemia.

The J gene is TRBJ2-7, the V gene TRBV28; 7 nucleotides agree with TRBD2. Germline trimming cut 3 bases from V and 5 bases from J; bases unmatched to any gene: 7. The CDR3 runs 14 residues. Germline CDR1 and CDR2: MDHEN and SYDVKM. The CDR3 DNA reads as TGTGCCAGCAGTTTGAGTGGGAGGGCCGACGAGCAGTACTTC. This gives the protein CASSLSGRADEQYF.

This clone was seen once. The chain employs TRBV28 and TRBJ2-7; the D gene is possibly TRBD1 (6 bases). V lost 4 bases, J lost 3 bases, and 10 bases lay in between. The CDR3 has 13 residues. Germline V gene data show CDR1 as MDHEN and CDR2 as SYDVKM. The CDR3 bases are TGTGCCAGCAGTTCAGGACAGATCTACGAGCAGTACTTC. This encodes CASSSGQIYEQYF.

The genes are TRBV6-1 and TRBJ2-7, with a tentative D call TRBD1 (6 bases). V lost 8 bases and J 4 bases, leaving 15 bases between the germline ends. Germline V gene lookup returns CDR1 MNHNS and CDR2 SASEGT. The CDR3 is made up of 13 amino acids. CDR3: CASSRTESYEQYF. DNA of the CDR3: TGTGCCAGCTCGAGGACAGAGAGTTACGAGCAGTACTTC.

This chain joins TRBV10-3 and TRBJ2-7; TRBD1 matches at 10 bases. The CDR3 extends over 14 amino acids. Germline trimming cut 5 bases from V and 2 bases from J; bases unmatched to any gene: 3. CDR1 ENHRY and CDR2 SYGVKD come from the germline V gene. CDR3: CAISKGQGAYEQYF. In nucleotides, the CDR3 is TGTGCCATCAGTAAAGGACAGGGGGCCTACGAGCAGTACTTC.

The rearrangement uses TRBV7-9 and TRBJ2-1, with 9 bases identical to TRBD2. Trimming at V came to 3 bases and at J to 2 bases, leaving 8 bases not matched to a gene. The germline gives CDR1 SEHNR, CDR2 FQNEAQ (reference sequence). The CDR3 is 17 amino acids. CDR3 sequence: CASSLPSSGVTYNEQFF. CDR3 in DNA: TGTGCCAGCAGCTTGCCTTCTAGCGGGGTTACCTACAATGAGCAGTTCTTC.

There are a few counts of this clone. The chain combines TRBV4-1 with TRBJ1-2; the D is unclear. The CDR3 consists of 11 residues. The V end was cut by 3 bases, the J end by 7 bases, with 6 bases between. Germline CDR1 and CDR2: MGHRA and YSYEKL. Written as DNA, the CDR3 is TGCGCCAGCAGCCAGGGGTCTGGCTACACCTTC. Protein sequence: CASSQGSGYTF.

This chain joins TRBV2 and TRBJ2-7; possibly TRBD1 for D (5 bases). V lost 1 base, J lost 6 bases, and 13 bases lay in between. Germline CDR1 SNHLY, CDR2 FYNNEI. The CDR3 sequence is 14 residues long. The CDR3 DNA sequence: TGTGCCAGCAGTGAAGATGCAGGGTGGCGCGAGCAGTACTTC. Protein product: CASSEDAGWREQYF.

The V call is TRBV28, the J call TRBJ2-1, with D possibly being TRBD1 (7 bases). V was trimmed by 3 bases and J by 4 bases, leaving 19 bases between them. Germline V gene data show CDR1 as MDHEN and CDR2 as SYDVKM. The CDR3 is 17 amino acids. The DNA for the CDR3 is TGTGCCAGCAGTTTCGGAGGGGGCGCAGGGGGGTACAATGAGCAGTTCTTC. It codes for CASSFGGGAGGYNEQFF.

The chain employs TRBV7-9 and TRBJ1-3; TRBD1 matches 7 bases. V dropped 9 bases and J dropped 3; count of bases not matched to a gene: 11. Germline V lookup: CDR1 SEHNR, CDR2 FQNEAQ (reference sequence). This CDR3 has 15 residues. The CDR3, as DNA: TGTGCCAGTACAGGGGCCAGAATTGGTGGAAACACCATATATTTT. It is translated as CASTGARIGGNTIYF.

The chain carries TRBV6-5 and TRBJ2-7; D is ambiguous. Germline values: CDR1 MNHEY, CDR2 SVGAGI. Trimming shortened V by 2 bases and J by 2 bases, and 7 bases separated the two germline ends. The length of the CDR3 is 13 residues. The CDR3 bases are TGTGCCAGCAGTTACGGACGTGCCTACGAGCAGTACTTC. Encoded protein: CASSYGRAYEQYF.